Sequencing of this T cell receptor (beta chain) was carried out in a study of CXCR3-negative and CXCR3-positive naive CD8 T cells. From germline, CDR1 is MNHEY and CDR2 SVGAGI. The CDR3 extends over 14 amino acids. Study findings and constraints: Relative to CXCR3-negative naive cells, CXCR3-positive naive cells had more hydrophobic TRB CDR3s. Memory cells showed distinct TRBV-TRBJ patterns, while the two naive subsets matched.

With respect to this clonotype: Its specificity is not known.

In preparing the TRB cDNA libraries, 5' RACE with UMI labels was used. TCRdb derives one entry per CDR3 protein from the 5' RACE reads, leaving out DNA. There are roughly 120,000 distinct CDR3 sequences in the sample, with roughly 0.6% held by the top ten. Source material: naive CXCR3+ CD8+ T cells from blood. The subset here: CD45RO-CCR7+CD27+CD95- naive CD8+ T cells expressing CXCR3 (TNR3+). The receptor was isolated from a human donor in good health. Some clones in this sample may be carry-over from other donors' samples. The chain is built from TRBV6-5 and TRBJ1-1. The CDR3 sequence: CASRSSKVFEEAFF.